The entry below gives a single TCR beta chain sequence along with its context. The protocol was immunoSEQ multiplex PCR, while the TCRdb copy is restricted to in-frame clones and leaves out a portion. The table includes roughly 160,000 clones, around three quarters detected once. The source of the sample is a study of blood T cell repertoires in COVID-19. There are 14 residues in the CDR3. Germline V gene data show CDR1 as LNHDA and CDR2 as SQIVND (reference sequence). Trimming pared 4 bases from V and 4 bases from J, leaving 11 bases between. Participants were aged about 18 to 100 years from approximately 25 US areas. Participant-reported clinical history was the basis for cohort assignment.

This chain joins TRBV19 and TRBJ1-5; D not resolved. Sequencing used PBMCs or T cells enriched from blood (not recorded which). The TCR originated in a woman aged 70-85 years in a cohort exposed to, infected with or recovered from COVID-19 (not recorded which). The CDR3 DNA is TGTGCCAGTAGTACCATTAACAGAAATCAGCCCCAGCATTTT. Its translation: CASSTINRNQPQHF.